This T cell receptor (beta chain) was documented in a study of T-cell reconstitution after alpha-beta-depleted transplantation in children. Broader study findings: By about two months after transplant, alpha-beta T cells reportedly arose from several hundred graft clones that had expanded. Certain patients had high TCRbeta diversity at day 60, and it came from recipient T cells and thymic progenitors that survived. When one year had passed after transplant, most T-cell counts and diversity came from newly produced T cells.

Unique molecular identifiers were used in preparing the TCRbeta library. TCRdb re-analysed the PCR reads in MiXCR, keeping a single row per CDR3 protein. The sample records about 980,000 distinct CDR3 sequences, about 30% being singletons. This clonotype was detected only a few times. Its target is unknown. This material consisted of PBMCs, mostly from graft donor cells, taken 360 days after TCRalphabeta/CD19-depleted stem cell transplant. The TCR sequence derives from a boy younger than two who had a stem cell transplant for SCID, so the T cells may come from the graft donor.

CDR3 DNA: TGTGCCATCAGTGAGACGCTCGGGTCCCAAGAGACCCAGTACTTC. This gives the protein CAISETLGSQETQYF. The J gene is TRBJ2-5, the V gene TRBV10-3; D gene uncertain. The germline gives CDR1 ENHRY, CDR2 SYGVKD. This CDR3 comprises 15 residues. V lost 2 bases to trimming and J lost 1 base, with 11 bases between them.